These 16 T cell receptor beta chains came from one sample sequenced in a study of blood T cell repertoires in COVID-19. TCRdb's copy holds only in-frame clones and misses some; the assay was immunoSEQ multiplex PCR. The sample carries about 220,000 clones, around four fifths recorded once. Sequencing was done on a sample of peripheral blood. All receptors come from a woman in her sixties or seventies who had recovered from COVID-19.

This clone was detected ten times or more. The V and J genes are TRBV7-2 and TRBJ2-1; weak D call: TRBD2 (6 bases). The CDR3 has 14 amino acids. V lost 8 bases, J lost 6 bases, and 17 bases lay in between. The V gene's germline CDR1 is SGHTA and CDR2 FQGNSA. The CDR3 spells CASSPSWTTNEQFF. The CDR3 DNA sequence: TGTGCCAGCTCACCTTCATGGACTACCAATGAGCAGTTCTTC.

The J gene is TRBJ1-1, the V gene TRBV12-3 or TRBV12-4; D not resolved. This CDR3 spans 12 amino acids. The germline V and J ends were trimmed by 6 bases and 8 bases, with 13 bases remaining between them. In nucleotides, the CDR3 is TGTGCCAGCAGCCGGCTGGGCGAGGAAGCTTTCTTT. Translation: CASSRLGEEAFF.

The V call is TRBV15, the J call TRBJ2-3; tentatively, D is TRBD2 (5 bases). There are 15 residues in the CDR3. Trimming shortened V by 2 bases and J by 7 bases, and 16 bases separated the two germline ends. Germline V CDR1 and CDR2: LNHNV, YYDKDF (reference sequence). CDR3 amino acids: CATSRLASFGNTQYF. CDR3 DNA sequence: TGTGCCACCAGCAGACTAGCCTCTTTCGGAAATACGCAGTATTTT.

This chain uses TRBV7-9 with TRBJ2-3; 14 positions match TRBD2. CDR1 SEHNR and CDR2 FQNEAQ come from the germline V gene (reference sequence). This CDR3 contains 16 residues. V shed 8 bases, J shed 4 bases, and the junction held 8 bases outside the gene matches. The CDR3, as DNA: TGTGCCAGCGAGGGACTAGCGGGGGTTCGGGCAGATACGCAGTATTTT. Translated, it gives CASEGLAGVRADTQYF.

The chain uses TRBV9 and TRBJ2-3; 7 bases are shared with TRBD2. The CDR3 length is 16 residues. V gave up 0 bases and J gave up 1 base; unmatched junction bases: 5. CDR1 is SGDLS, CDR2 YYNGEE, per germline. Written as DNA, the CDR3 is TGTGCCAGCAGCGTAGCAGGACGGGGGGGCACAGATACGCAGTATTTT. Translating gives CASSVAGRGGTDTQYF.

CDR3 nucleotides: TGTGCCAGCAGCTTAGGGGCTCGAATCGCAGATACGCAGTATTTT. This sequence encodes CASSLGARIADTQYF. The chain employs TRBV7-2 and TRBJ2-3; D is unclear. V lost 1 base and J lost 4, with 12 bases in between. Germline assignment: CDR1 SGHTA and CDR2 FQGNSA. The CDR3 is 15 amino acids.

This rearrangement joins TRBV11-2 to TRBJ2-6; 10 nucleotides match TRBD1. The J segment lost 0 bases and the V segment lost 11 bases, leaving 7 bases of the junction unmatched. The germline V gene encodes CDR1 SGHAT and CDR2 FQNNGV. The CDR3 contains 16 residues. The CDR3 coding sequence is TGTGCCCGGGGCCGGGACAGGGGCTCTGGGGCCAACGTCCTGACTTTC. As protein: CARGRDRGSGANVLTF.

The chain links TRBV4-1 to TRBJ1-4; D possibly corresponds to TRBD1 (6 bases). CDR1 MGHRA and CDR2 YSYEKL come from the germline V gene. The CDR3 is made up of 17 amino acids. The germline V and J ends were trimmed by 3 bases and 8 bases, with 22 bases remaining between them. CDR3 sequence: CASSHPQGGRGREKLFF. In nucleotides, the CDR3 is TGCGCCAGCAGCCATCCCCAAGGAGGCAGGGGTCGGGAAAAACTGTTTTTT.

The chain is built from TRBV4-1 and TRBJ2-5; D is undetermined. Trimming left V 2 bases short and J 1 base short, with 11 bases between. Germline V gives CDR1 MGHRA, CDR2 YSYEKL. CDR3 length: 15 amino acids. The CDR3 is CASSQSSTVQETQYF. The CDR3 coding sequence is TGCGCCAGCAGCCAATCCTCGACTGTCCAAGAGACCCAGTACTTC.

The chain uses TRBV12-5 and TRBJ2-2; no clear D gene. The CDR3 has 14 amino acids. The germline CDR1 and CDR2 sequences are LGHNT and FRNRAP. Trimming stripped 6 bases from V and 0 bases from J, with 8 bases between. The CDR3 here is CASGASANTGELFF. CDR3 sequence (DNA): TGTGCTAGTGGGGCCTCAGCGAACACCGGGGAGCTGTTTTTT.

This clone was counted between two and nine times. This chain links TRBV9 with TRBJ1-5; possible D gene TRBD1, 6 bases. Trimming left V 0 bases short and J 6 bases short, with 13 bases between. The CDR3 totals 15 residues. The germline V gene encodes CDR1 SGDLS and CDR2 YYNGEE. The CDR3 loop is CASSVGAGDIQPQHF. In DNA, the CDR3 is TGTGCCAGCAGCGTAGGGGCAGGGGATATTCAGCCCCAGCATTTT.

The V and J genes are TRBV19 and TRBJ2-1; TRBD1 aligns across 11 bases. Germline CDR1 LNHDA, CDR2 SQIVND (reference sequence). The CDR3 has 16 amino acids. J gave up 6 bases and V 3 bases, and 7 bases lay outside the gene matches. The CDR3 loop is CASSIVDRGPLNEQFF. The CDR3 nucleotides are TGTGCCAGTAGTATCGTGGACAGGGGGCCCCTCAATGAGCAGTTCTTC.

This clone has a single count. This chain connects TRBV7-2 to TRBJ1-2; possible D gene TRBD1, 6 bases. The germline V gene encodes CDR1 SGHTA and CDR2 FQGNSA. This CDR3 has 14 amino acids. Trimming shortened V by 4 bases and J by 3 bases, and 12 bases separated the two germline ends. CDR3 bases: TGTGCCAGCAGCTCGGGCAGGGGCTACTATGGCTACACCTTC. Its protein product is CASSSGRGYYGYTF. The variable domain in full, completed from reference TRBV7-2 and TRBJ1-2, reads GAGVSQSPSNKVTEKGKDVELRCDPISGHTALYWYRQSLGQGLEFLIYFQGNSAPDKSGLPSDRFSAERTGGSVSTLTIQRTQQEDSAVYLCASSSGRGYYGYTFGSGTRLTVV.

There are a few counts of this clone. The gene calls are TRBV7-9 and TRBJ1-1; perhaps TRBD1 as D (5 bases). CDR3 length: 11 residues. CDR1 and CDR2 (germline): SEHNR, FQNEAQ (reference sequence). With 1 base removed from V and 8 bases from J, the gap between germline ends came to 5 bases. This CDR3 reads CASSLEGEAFF. CDR3 DNA: TGTGCCAGCAGCTTAGAGGGGGAAGCTTTCTTT.

This sequence joins TRBV11-3 and TRBJ2-3; 8 bases are a match to TRBD2. Germline V lookup: CDR1 SGHNT, CDR2 YENEEA. The CDR3 loop spans 16 amino acids. With 1 base clipped from V and 2 bases from J, the junction kept 5 bases outside the gene matches. The CDR3 DNA reads TGTGCCAGCAGCTTAGTTGCGGGGGGAGTCACAGATACGCAGTATTTT. Translation gives CASSLVAGGVTDTQYF.

This clone has just one count. The gene calls are TRBV15 and TRBJ2-2, with 8 bases fitting TRBD1. The length of the CDR3 is 15 residues. Losses at the gene ends were 6 bases for V and 3 bases for J; bases not matched to a gene: 6. Germline assignment: CDR1 LNHNV and CDR2 YYDKDF (reference sequence). The CDR3: CATRKDREDTGELFF. CDR3 coding DNA: TGTGCCACCAGGAAGGACAGGGAGGACACCGGGGAGCTGTTTTTT.